This T cell receptor beta chain was observed in a study of Graves' ophthalmopathy and Graves' hyperthyroidism. V lost 0 bases and J 3 bases, leaving 13 bases between the germline ends. The CDR3 extends over 15 amino acids. The V gene's germline CDR1 is SGDLS and CDR2 YYNGEE. This clonotype was detected ten times or more. Beta-chain TCR CDR3 regions were amplified from RNA transcripts. RT-PCR was first run with HTBI primers, then multiplex PCR in a second round. A single record per CDR3 protein comes from TCRdb applying MiXCR to the multiplex PCR reads. The table has hundreds of thousands of distinct CDR3 sequences, approximately 40% seen once.

The chain uses TRBV9 and TRBJ2-7, with D possibly TRBD2 on 6 matching bases. Sequenced sample: peripheral blood. The sequence was obtained from an adult man with Graves' ophthalmopathy. CDR3 sequence (DNA): TGTGCCAGCAGCGTAGGCACAGGAGGGGTCTACGAGCAGTACTTC. It encodes CASSVGTGGVYEQYF.